Following are 2 T cell receptor beta chains from one sample sequenced in a study of STAT5B mutations in CD4+ large granular lymphocyte leukemia. Only in-frame clones appear in the TCRdb table, and some are missing; sequencing was by immunoSEQ multiplex PCR. The sample holds 20,000 or so clones, about 75% seen once. The specimen was CD4+ T cells from blood buffy coats. These TCRs come from a human donor in good health.

V usage is TRBV5-5 and J usage is TRBJ1-1; D is ambiguous. Trimming shortened V by 4 bases and J by 4 bases, and 17 bases separated the two germline ends. This CDR3 contains 15 residues. CDR1 and CDR2 (germline): SGHKS, YYEKEE (reference sequence). DNA for the CDR3: TGTGCCAGCAGCCTTGGGTCGTCAAAACTCACTGAAGCTTTCTTT. Protein sequence: CASSLGSSKLTEAFF.

The chain combines TRBV27 with TRBJ2-7; D remains unclear. The CDR3 loop spans 13 amino acids. Germline values: CDR1 MNHEY, CDR2 SMNVEV (reference sequence). Trimming removed 1 base from V and 3 bases from J, with 7 bases in between. The CDR3 coding sequence is TGTGCCAGCAGTTTATATGTGGGCTACGAGCAGTACTTC. It is translated as CASSLYVGYEQYF.